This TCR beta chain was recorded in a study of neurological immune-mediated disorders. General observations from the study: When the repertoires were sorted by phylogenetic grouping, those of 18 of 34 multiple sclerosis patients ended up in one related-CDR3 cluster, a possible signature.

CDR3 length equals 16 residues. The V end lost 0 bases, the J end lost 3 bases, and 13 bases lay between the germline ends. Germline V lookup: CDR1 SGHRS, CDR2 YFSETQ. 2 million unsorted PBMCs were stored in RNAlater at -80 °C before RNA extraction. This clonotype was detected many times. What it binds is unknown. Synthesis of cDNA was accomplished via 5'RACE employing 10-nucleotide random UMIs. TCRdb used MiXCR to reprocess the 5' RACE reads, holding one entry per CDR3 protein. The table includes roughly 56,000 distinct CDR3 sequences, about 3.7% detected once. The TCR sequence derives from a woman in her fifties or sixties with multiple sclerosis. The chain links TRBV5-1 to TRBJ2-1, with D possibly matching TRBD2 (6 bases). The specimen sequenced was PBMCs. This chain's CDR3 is CASSLVGQGLYNEQFF. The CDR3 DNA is TGCGCCAGCAGCTTGGTAGGGCAGGGACTCTACAATGAGCAGTTCTTC.